Given below is one T cell receptor (beta chain) in context. Its antigen is undetermined. The V and J ends lost 7 bases and 0 bases respectively, with 9 bases between them. CDR1 is SGHAT, CDR2 FQNNGV, per germline. The CDR3 is made up of 14 amino acids. The data were taken from a study of radiation and T cells in renal cell carcinoma. Data came from immunoSEQ multiplex PCR; TCRdb stores just in-frame clones and leaves some out. The table includes some 58,000 clones, 70% to 80% detected once. The time point denotes: blood 2 weeks post-SBRT. The treatment was: 15 Gy SBRT to primary tumor, nephrectomy 4 weeks later. Radiation-treated patients gave blood at baseline, week 2 and week 4. The tumor was a clear cell renal cell carcinoma. Study results and caveats: Without pretreatment biopsies, baseline tumor clonotype presence was undetermined. Top tumor clonotypes rose in blood 2 weeks post-radiation, then contracted.

The TCR was taken from a man aged 55 to 70 with renal cell carcinoma. The chain couples TRBV11-2 to TRBJ2-2; the D is unclear. Source: blood, taken from a patient whose treatment included radiotherapy and nephrectomy. CDR3 protein: CASTYSPNTGELFF. Here the CDR3 DNA reads TGTGCCAGCACTTACAGCCCGAACACCGGGGAGCTGTTTTTT.